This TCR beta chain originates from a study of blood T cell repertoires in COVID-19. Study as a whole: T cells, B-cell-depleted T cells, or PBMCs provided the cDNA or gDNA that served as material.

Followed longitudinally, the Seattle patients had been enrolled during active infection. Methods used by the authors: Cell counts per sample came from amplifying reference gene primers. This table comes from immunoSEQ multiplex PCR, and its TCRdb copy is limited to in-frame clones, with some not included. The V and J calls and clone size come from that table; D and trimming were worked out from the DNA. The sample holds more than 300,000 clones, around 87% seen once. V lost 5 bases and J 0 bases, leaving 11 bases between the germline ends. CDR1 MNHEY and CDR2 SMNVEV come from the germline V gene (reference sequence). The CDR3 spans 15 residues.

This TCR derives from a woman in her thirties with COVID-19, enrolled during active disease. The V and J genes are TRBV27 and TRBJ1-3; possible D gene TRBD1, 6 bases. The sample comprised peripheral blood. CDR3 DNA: TGTGCCAGCAGTATCCAGGGGAGCTCTGGAAACACCATATATTTT. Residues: CASSIQGSSGNTIYF.